A single sample is the source of the 12 T cell receptor beta chains below, sequenced in a study of CXCR3-negative and CXCR3-positive naive CD8 T cells. UMI-labeled 5' RACE yielded the TRB cDNA libraries. TCRdb re-called the 5' RACE reads and catalogs CDR3 proteins one per entry, DNA excluded. The sample yields tens of thousands of distinct CDR3 sequences, of which the top ten take up roughly 15%. Sequenced material: memory CD8+ T cells from blood. The receptor set was obtained from a human donor in good health. Some clones in this sample may be carry-over from other donors' samples.

The V gene is TRBV21-1, the J gene TRBJ2-1. TRBV21-1 represents a pseudogene. This CDR3 is built from 14 residues. The CDR3 loop reads CASSKEVNQTVQFF.

The V gene is TRBV5-1, the J gene TRBJ2-7; the TCRdb D gene call, TRBD2, has no DNA to confirm it. In germline, CDR1 is SGHRS, CDR2 YFSETQ. This CDR3 has 12 amino acids. This chain's CDR3 is CASRPDGPEVYF.

The V gene is TRBV6-2 or TRBV6-3, the J gene TRBJ1-6; as DNA is missing, the TRBD1 call by TCRdb cannot be tested. This CDR3 comprises 14 residues. Germline V gene data show CDR1 as MNHEY and CDR2 as SVGEGT. The CDR3 here is CASSPGTDNSPLHF.

This chain connects TRBV12-3 or TRBV12-4 to TRBJ2-7; TCRdb picks TRBD1, but there is no DNA to check that call. CDR3 size: 16 residues. The CDR3 is CASSPGYSRSSYEQYF.

This chain connects TRBV4-1 to TRBJ2-1; with no DNA, the TCRdb D assignment of TRBD2 cannot be verified. Looked up from germline, CDR1 is MGHRA and CDR2 is YSYEKL. This CDR3 is 16 amino acids long. Here the CDR3 reads CASSLSGTSGYNEQFF.

The CDR3 protein is CSARDITGGMYEQYF. The chain couples TRBV20-1 to TRBJ2-7; TCRdb reports TRBD1, a call that lacks DNA to check it against. The CDR3 runs to 15 residues. Germline lookup yields CDR1 DFQATT and CDR2 SNEGSKA (reference sequence).

This chain joins TRBV5-1 and TRBJ2-1; without DNA, the TCRdb call of TRBD1 cannot be checked. The CDR3 length is 18 residues. Per germline, CDR1 SGHRS and CDR2 YFSETQ. The CDR3 region is CASSPGPGAGRGNNEQFF.

The CDR3: CASSTTGNFYNEQFF. The chain joins TRBV7-6 to TRBJ2-1. This CDR3 has 15 amino acids. The germline V gene encodes CDR1 SGHVS and CDR2 FNYEAQ.

V and J are TRBV29-1 and TRBJ1-1. The CDR3 runs to 12 residues. Germline V CDR1 and CDR2: SQVTM, ANQGSEA. The CDR3 protein is CSVADWNTEAFF.

This chain joins TRBV12-3 or TRBV12-4 and TRBJ2-5. The CDR3 is made up of 11 amino acids. The CDR3 reads CASSFSQTQYF.

The chain joins TRBV3-1 to TRBJ2-5; TCRdb lists TRBD1, though no DNA is available to test this call. The CDR3 consists of 14 residues. Germline CDR1 and CDR2: LGHDT and YNNKEL (reference sequence). The CDR3 is CASSPIDGPGTQYF.

The chain combines TRBV9 with TRBJ2-3; as DNA is missing, the TRBD2 call by TCRdb cannot be tested. The CDR3 consists of 14 residues. Germline values: CDR1 SGDLS, CDR2 YYNGEE. CDR3 sequence reads: CASSPRLVLDTQYF.